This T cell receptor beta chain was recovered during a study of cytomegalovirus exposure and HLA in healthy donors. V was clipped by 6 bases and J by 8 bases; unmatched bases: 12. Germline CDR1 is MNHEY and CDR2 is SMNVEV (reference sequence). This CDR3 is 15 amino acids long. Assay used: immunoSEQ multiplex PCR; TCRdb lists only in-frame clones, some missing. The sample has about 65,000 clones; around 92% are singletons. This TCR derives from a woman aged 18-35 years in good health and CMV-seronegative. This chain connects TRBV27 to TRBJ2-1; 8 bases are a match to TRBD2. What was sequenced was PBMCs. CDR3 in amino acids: CASSSGGGFGDEQFF. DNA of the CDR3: TGTGCCAGCAGCTCCGGGGGGGGGTTCGGCGATGAGCAGTTCTTC.